Below, 17 T cell receptor beta chains from the same sample are listed, as sequenced in a study of human thymus T cells. Some clones are missing from TCRdb's copy, which holds only in-frame ones; the method was immunoSEQ multiplex PCR. The repertoire holds some 120,000 clones, 90% to 95% seen once, with around 0.024% in the top ten. Resections that were taken during corrective heart surgery supplied the thymus tissue. Sequencing used thymus tissue. The receptors originated from a boy in the first two years of life with a congenital heart defect but otherwise immunologically healthy.

The chain couples TRBV6-1 to TRBJ1-1; 10 bases agree with TRBD1. V was pared by 3 bases and J by 12 bases, with 1 base of the junction left unmatched. The CDR3 is made up of 11 amino acids. In germline, CDR1 is MNHNS, CDR2 SASEGT. The CDR3 here is CASSEDRGTFF. As DNA, the CDR3 is TGTGCCAGCAGTGAGGACAGGGGGACTTTCTTT.

This chain uses TRBV30 with TRBJ2-6; D ambiguous. Trimming removed 0 bases from V and 0 bases from J, with 6 bases in between. This CDR3 is built from 15 residues. Germline V gene lookup returns CDR1 GTSNPN and CDR2 SVGIG (reference sequence). The CDR3 loop reads CAWSVPASGANVLTF. CDR3 in DNA: TGTGCCTGGAGTGTACCGGCCTCTGGGGCCAACGTCCTGACTTTC.

The rearrangement joins TRBV28 to TRBJ1-5, with D perhaps TRBD1 (5 bases). V was shortened by 3 bases and J by 5 bases, with 14 bases between the two germline ends. In germline, CDR1 is MDHEN, CDR2 SYDVKM. The CDR3 has 15 residues. The CDR3 protein is CASSFPGVGDQPQHF. CDR3 in DNA: TGTGCCAGCAGTTTTCCGGGGGTGGGCGATCAGCCCCAGCATTTT.

The CDR3 bases are TGCGCCAGCAGCGCCAGACAGGGTTCAGATACGCAGTATTTT. Its protein is CASSARQGSDTQYF. The chain joins TRBV5-1 to TRBJ2-3; 7 bases are shared with TRBD1. The CDR3 sequence is 14 residues long. Germline CDR1 SGHRS, CDR2 YFSETQ. Germline trimming cut 4 bases from V and 4 bases from J; bases unmatched to any gene: 6.

The chain employs TRBV7-2 and TRBJ1-2; TRBD1 is a possible D gene (5 bases). In germline, CDR1 is SGHTA, CDR2 FQGNSA. Trimming removed 3 bases at V and 1 base at J, with 15 bases between. This CDR3 spans 16 amino acids. CDR3 sequence reads: CASSFTPGRINYGYTF. The CDR3 DNA reads as TGTGCCAGCAGCTTTACTCCGGGACGGATTAACTATGGCTACACCTTC.

The chain employs TRBV6-5 and TRBJ2-7; no reliable D call. The germline gives CDR1 MNHEY, CDR2 SVGAGI. The CDR3 has 12 amino acids. V was trimmed by 5 bases and J by 2 bases, leaving 7 bases between them. CDR3 DNA sequence: TGTGCCAGCAGTCCCCATCCCTACGAGCAGTACTTC. Translation gives CASSPHPYEQYF.

The chain recombines TRBV5-5 with TRBJ1-5; the D is unclear. This CDR3 is 14 amino acids long. CDR1 and CDR2 from the germline V gene are SGHKS and YYEKEE (reference sequence). Deletions cut 0 bases from V and 3 bases from J, with 7 bases between. DNA for the CDR3: TGTGCCAGCAGCTTGGCCGGGGACAATCAGCCCCAGCATTTT. This encodes CASSLAGDNQPQHF.

In DNA form, the CDR3 reads TGTGCCAGCAGTTCCCTGGGGGAGACCCAGTACTTC. Its protein is CASSSLGETQYF. This chain joins TRBV2 and TRBJ2-5; D not resolved. Per the germline V gene, CDR1 is SNHLY and CDR2 is FYNNEI. V lost 5 bases to trimming and J lost 5 bases, with 9 bases between them. The CDR3 covers 12 residues.

The DNA for the CDR3 is TGTGCCAGCAGAATGGGGACTAGCGGGGGGATCACCTCCTACGAGCAGTACTTC. It codes for CASRMGTSGGITSYEQYF. The chain combines TRBV2 with TRBJ2-7; TRBD2 aligns across 15 bases. The V gene's germline CDR1 is SNHLY and CDR2 FYNNEI. The trim removed 6 bases at V and 0 bases at J, leaving 9 bases unmatched. The CDR3 runs to 18 residues.

The rearrangement joins TRBV7-2 to TRBJ2-4; TRBD1 is a possible D gene (6 bases). Germline-derived CDR1 and CDR2 are SGHTA and FQGNSA. V was cut by 2 bases and J by 8 bases, with 10 bases left in between. CDR3 length equals 13 residues. The CDR3: CASSLQGPDIQYF. The CDR3 DNA sequence: TGTGCCAGCAGCTTACAGGGGCCGGACATTCAGTACTTC.

To note about this clone: Lacking the conserved final phenylalanine or tryptophan, this CDR3 likely reflects a read error. This CDR3 is CASSQDQRGALPSYEQYL. Here the CDR3 DNA reads TGCGCCAGCAGCCAAGATCAGCGGGGGGCCCTGCCCTCCTACGAGCAGTACCTC. V and J are TRBV4-1 and TRBJ2-7; 9 bases align to TRBD2. J lost 0 bases, V lost 0 bases, and 9 bases had no gene match. Germline V gene lookup returns CDR1 MGHRA and CDR2 YSYEKL. There are 18 residues in the CDR3.

Written as DNA, the CDR3 is TGTGCCAGCAGTCCGGGACAGGGAGGGGGCTACACCTTC. As protein: CASSPGQGGGYTF. The chain is built from TRBV27 and TRBJ1-2; TRBD1 agrees at 9 bases. V was pared by 5 bases and J by 8 bases, with 6 bases of the junction left unmatched. CDR3 length: 13 amino acids. From germline, CDR1 is MNHEY and CDR2 SMNVEV (reference sequence).

V is TRBV28 and J is TRBJ1-1; D gene ambiguous. The ends were cut back, 7 bases at V and 2 bases at J, with 26 bases in the middle. Per germline, CDR1 MDHEN and CDR2 SYDVKM. The CDR3 totals 18 residues. Written as DNA, the CDR3 is TGTGCCAGCACCCTTGATATCCCCGCCATTCATAGCAACACTGAAGCTTTCTTT. This sequence encodes CASTLDIPAIHSNTEAFF.

The rearrangement links TRBV25-1 to TRBJ1-1; 7 positions agree with TRBD1. V shed 8 bases and J 1 base; nucleotides not matched to a gene: 4. Germline CDR1 MGHDK, CDR2 SYGVNS. CDR3 length: 13 residues. The CDR3 loop reads CASPRGGNTEAFF. The CDR3 bases are TGTGCCAGCCCCAGGGGGGGGAACACTGAAGCTTTCTTT. The full variable domain, completed using reference TRBV25-1 and TRBJ1-1, is EADIYQTPRYLVIGTGKKITLECSQTMGHDKMYWYQQDPGMELHLIHYSYGVNSTEKGDLSSESTVSRIRTEHFPLTLESARPSHTSQYLCASPRGGNTEAFFGQGTRLTVV.

Note on this clone: Other DNA sequences in this sample translate to the same CDR3. The rearrangement links TRBV5-1 to TRBJ2-3; D gene ambiguous. The V gene's germline CDR1 is SGHRS and CDR2 YFSETQ. The germline V and J ends were trimmed by 7 bases and 0 bases, with 3 bases remaining between them. The CDR3 is 11 amino acids. CDR3 DNA sequence: TGCGCCAGCGGAAGCACAGATACGCAGTATTTT. Translation: CASGSTDTQYF.

The chain uses TRBV30 and TRBJ1-2, with D tentatively TRBD1 (5 bases). The ends were cut back, 0 bases at V and 8 bases at J, with 13 bases in the middle. In germline, CDR1 is GTSNPN, CDR2 SVGIG (reference sequence). The CDR3 sequence is 13 residues long. The CDR3: CAWSVGQGAGYTF. The CDR3 DNA follows: TGTGCCTGGAGTGTAGGGCAGGGAGCCGGCTACACCTTC. Based on the CDR3 plus reference TRBV30 and TRBJ1-2, the full variable domain is SQTIHQWPATLVQPVGSPLSLECTVEGTSNPNLYWYRQAAGRGLQLLFYSVGIGQISSEVPQNLSASRPQDRQFILSSKKLLLSDSGFYLCAWSVGQGAGYTFGSGTRLTVV.

The rearrangement uses TRBV2 and TRBJ1-6, with D possibly TRBD1 on 5 matching bases. Looked up from germline, CDR1 is SNHLY and CDR2 is FYNNEI. This CDR3 is 16 amino acids long. V was trimmed by 3 bases and J by 7 bases, leaving 16 bases between them. This CDR3 is CASSDLKGTPNSPLHF. The CDR3 DNA follows: TGTGCCAGCAGTGATCTAAAGGGGACCCCCAATTCACCCCTCCACTTT.